The 14 T cell receptor beta chains below come from one sample, sequenced in a study of blood T cells in healthy people across ages (dated by TCRdb to about 2015). Library preparation used 5' RACE. Sequenced on an Illumina HiSeq 2500. A second PCR of about 6 to 11 cycles was run with a J-beta primer mix and a sample-barcoded 5' primer. The raw public reads went through TCRdb reprocessing: fastp at Q25, MiXCR clone calling, in-frame beta chains kept. Entries are consolidated by CDR3 protein sequence, retaining the most common genes and DNA. Present in this sample are under 800,000 distinct CDR3 sequences, about 21% of which were seen just once. The ten largest clones add up to 3% to 4% of the sample. Sequencing used blood. Receptors were obtained from a man between 65 and 85 years old in good health.

This clonotype showed up just a few times. The chain combines TRBV10-3 with TRBJ2-5, with 10 positions matching TRBD2. The DNA end is more similar to TRBJ2-7, so the J call may be wrong. The germline CDR1 and CDR2 sequences are ENHRY and SYGVKD. This CDR3 spans 15 amino acids. The CDR3 is CAISGASGSSYEQYF. The CDR3 nucleotides read TGTGCCATCAGTGGTGCTAGCGGGAGCTCCTACGAGCAGTACTTC.

A few counts support this clonotype. This chain uses TRBV20-1 with TRBJ2-3; perhaps TRBD2 as D (5 bases). This CDR3 has 17 residues. Germline V gives CDR1 DFQATT, CDR2 SNEGSKA (reference sequence). Trimming left V 6 bases short and J 0 bases short, with 22 bases between. Here the CDR3 DNA reads TGCAGTGCAACAGACCCTAGCCGTCCGCGTAGCACAGATACGCAGTATTTT. Amino acid sequence: CSATDPSRPRSTDTQYF.

This chain uses TRBV20-1 with TRBJ2-1, with D unresolved. The V end was cut by 0 bases, the J end by 1 base, with 7 bases between. The CDR3 sequence is 14 residues long. Looked up from germline, CDR1 is DFQATT and CDR2 is SNEGSKA (reference sequence). The CDR3 loop reads CSARDFGSYNEQFF. As DNA, the CDR3 is TGCAGTGCTAGAGATTTCGGGTCCTACAATGAGCAGTTCTTC.

This clonotype was counted between two and nine times. This chain connects TRBV3-1 to TRBJ2-4, with 7 bases lining up with TRBD1. The germline CDR1 and CDR2 sequences are LGHDT and YNNKEL (reference sequence). With 0 bases clipped from V and 6 bases from J, the junction kept 5 bases outside the gene matches. The CDR3 is 15 residues long. The chain's CDR3 is CASSQDDRVLNIQYF. CDR3 nucleotide sequence: TGTGCCAGCAGCCAAGACGACAGGGTTTTAAACATTCAGTACTTC.

This clonotype occurred a few times. In nucleotides, the CDR3 is TGCAGTGCTAGCTTTGGACGGTCGTACCAAGAGACCCAGTACTTC. It encodes CSASFGRSYQETQYF. The chain recombines TRBV20-1 with TRBJ2-5, with D unclear. This CDR3 has 15 residues. CDR1 is DFQATT, CDR2 SNEGSKA, per germline (reference sequence). V gave up 3 bases and J gave up 0 bases, with 14 bases separating them.

This rearrangement joins TRBV21-1 to TRBJ1-1. TRBV21-1 is annotated as a pseudogene. The CDR3 contains 12 residues. CDR3 bases: TGTGCCAGCAGCATGGGGAACACTGAAGCTTTCTTT. Translation: CASSMGNTEAFF.

This clonotype has more than one count but fewer than ten. V is TRBV4-2 and J is TRBJ1-6, with 7 bases lining up with TRBD1. V lost 0 bases and J lost 0; bases outside the gene matches: 11. Germline lookup yields CDR1 LGHNA and CDR2 YNFKEQ. This CDR3 comprises 20 residues. The CDR3 region has the DNA TGTGCCAGCAGCCAAGAATCGACTACAGGGGTGGGCTCCTATAATTCACCCCTCCACTTT. It codes for CASSQESTTGVGSYNSPLHF.

The genes are TRBV11-2 and TRBJ1-1; D is ambiguous. The length of the CDR3 is 12 residues. The V gene lost 5 bases and the J gene lost 4 bases, with 8 bases spanning the gap. CDR1 is SGHAT, CDR2 FQNNGV, per germline. The CDR3 reads CASSNIRTEAFF. CDR3 nucleotides: TGTGCCAGCAGCAACATTCGCACTGAAGCTTTCTTT.

This clonotype was counted between two and nine times. The chain uses TRBV29-1 and TRBJ2-5; D may be TRBD1 (6 bases). Matching the DNA end better, TRBJ2-1 makes the J call doubtful. The CDR3 runs 16 residues. In germline, CDR1 is SQVTM, CDR2 ANQGSEA. As DNA, the CDR3 is TGCAGCGTTGAAGCCCCCATGGCAGGGGTCTACAATGAGCAGTTCTTC. Protein sequence: CSVEAPMAGVYNEQFF.

J is TRBJ2-7 and V is TRBV30, with 8 bases aligning to TRBD2. Germline V gives CDR1 GTSNPN, CDR2 SVGIG (reference sequence). With 2 bases clipped from V and 6 bases from J, the junction kept 3 bases outside the gene matches. The CDR3 extends over 12 amino acids. Here the CDR3 DNA reads TGTGCCTGGAGTCCGGGAGGGTTCGAGCAGTACTTC. This codes for CAWSPGGFEQYF. Filled out from reference TRBV30 and TRBJ2-7, the complete variable domain reads SQTIHQWPATLVQPVGSPLSLECTVEGTSNPNLYWYRQAAGRGLQLLFYSVGIGQISSEVPQNLSASRPQDRQFILSSKKLLLSDSGFYLCAWSPGGFEQYFGPGTRLTVT.

The V and J genes are TRBV20-1 and TRBJ2-1, with D unresolved. The germline V gene encodes CDR1 DFQATT and CDR2 SNEGSKA (reference sequence). The V end lost 4 bases, the J end lost 0 bases, and 10 bases lay between the germline ends. The CDR3 contains 14 residues. In DNA form, the CDR3 reads TGCAGTGCTATTCCGGGTTCCTCCTACAATGAGCAGTTCTTC. This sequence encodes CSAIPGSSYNEQFF.

This clonotype was counted only a few times. This rearrangement joins TRBV28 to TRBJ2-5, with 10 positions matching TRBD2. The CDR3 loop spans 16 amino acids. The V gene end was trimmed by 1 base and the J gene end by 7 bases; junction bases not matched to a gene: 9. CDR1 and CDR2 (germline): MDHEN, SYDVKM. CDR3 loop: CASSLYGAGGPRTQYF. The CDR3 DNA is TGTGCCAGCAGTTTATACGGAGCGGGAGGGCCCAGGACCCAGTACTTC.

This clonotype was found a few times. The V and J genes are TRBV20-1 and TRBJ2-7, with 11 bases that match TRBD1. CDR1 and CDR2 (germline): DFQATT, SNEGSKA (reference sequence). The V gene end was trimmed by 5 bases and the J gene end by 4 bases; junction bases not matched to a gene: 7. CDR3 size: 14 residues. Written as DNA, the CDR3 is TGCAGTGCTTTTCACGGGACAGGGGGATACGAGCAGTACTTC. Protein: CSAFHGTGGYEQYF.

The V call is TRBV5-1, the J call TRBJ2-5; D uncertain. The V gene lost 0 bases and the J gene lost 5 bases, with 11 bases spanning the gap. The CDR3 consists of 14 residues. The germline V gene encodes CDR1 SGHRS and CDR2 YFSETQ. The CDR3 DNA is TGCGCCAGCAGCTTGGCCGAAGGGCCGGAGACCCAGTACTTC. Translating it yields CASSLAEGPETQYF. The full variable domain, rest sourced from reference TRBV5-1 and TRBJ2-5, is KAGVTQTPRYLIKTRGQQVTLSCSPISGHRSVSWYQQTPGQGLQFLFEYFSETQRNKGNFPGRFSGRQFSNSRSEMNVSTLELGDSALYLCASSLAEGPETQYFGPGTRLLVL.